Described below is a single T cell receptor (beta chain) sequence and its context. No antigen is known for it. This specimen comes from a study of T cells in localized non-small cell lung cancer. Data came from immunoSEQ multiplex PCR; TCRdb stores just in-frame clones and leaves some out. The data hold 50,000 to 70,000 clones, with around 81% observed a single time. Study results and limitations: Among the top 100 tumor clones, a median about 57 appeared in adjacent lung. The study sequenced only one region of the tumor. As a result, intratumor heterogeneity could not be excluded and remains possible. Measurement of T cell clonality placed uninvolved adjacent lung highest, above the level in tumor.

This receptor was identified in a man between 40 and 75 years old with stage II lung adenocarcinoma. The sample in question was PBMCs, obtained before any cancer treatment.

The CDR3, as DNA: TGTGCCAGCAGCTTGGGGGGTACTAATGAAAAACTGTTTTTT. Translation: CASSLGGTNEKLFF. The chain joins TRBV5-4 to TRBJ1-4; D is unclear. The CDR3 totals 14 residues. V was shortened by 0 bases and J by 2 bases, with 5 bases between the two germline ends. Germline CDR1 SGHNT, CDR2 YYREEE (reference sequence).